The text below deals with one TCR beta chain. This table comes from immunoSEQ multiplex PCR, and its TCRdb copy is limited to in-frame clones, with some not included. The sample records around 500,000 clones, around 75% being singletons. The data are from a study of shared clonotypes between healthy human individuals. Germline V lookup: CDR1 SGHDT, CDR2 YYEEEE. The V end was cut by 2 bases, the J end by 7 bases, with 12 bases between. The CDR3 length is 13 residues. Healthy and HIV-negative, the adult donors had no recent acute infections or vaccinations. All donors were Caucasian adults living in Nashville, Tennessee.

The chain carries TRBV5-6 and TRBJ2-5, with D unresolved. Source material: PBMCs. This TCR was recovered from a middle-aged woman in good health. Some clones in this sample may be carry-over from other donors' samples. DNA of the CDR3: TGTGCCAGCAGCTTTGGAGTTGGTGGGACCCAGTACTTC. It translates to CASSFGVGGTQYF.